What follows is one T cell receptor beta chain and its context. Its antigen is still unknown. Other DNA sequences in the sample encode the same CDR3. The study drew the donors from its approximately 110-subject validation cohort, separate from the roughly 670-subject first cohort. This entry is derived from a study of cytomegalovirus exposure and HLA in healthy donors. Method: immunoSEQ multiplex PCR; TCRdb's copy keeps in-frame clones and lacks some. The sample includes roughly 300,000 clones, 86% of them seen just once. V was pared by 4 bases and J by 4 bases, with 5 bases of the junction left unmatched. CDR3 size: 14 residues. Germline CDR1 and CDR2: MNHEY and SVGAGI. Whole-study results and caveats: In the roughly 120 validation repertoires, a later analysis found that first-cohort TCR clusters tended to co-occur.

The chain is built from TRBV6-5 and TRBJ2-7, with TRBD1 identical over 9 bases. The sample was PBMCs. The receptor's source is a woman between 18 and 29 years old in good health and CMV-seronegative. CDR3 region: CASSFTGGTYEQYF. CDR3 nucleotides: TGTGCCAGCAGTTTTACAGGGGGCACATACGAGCAGTACTTC.